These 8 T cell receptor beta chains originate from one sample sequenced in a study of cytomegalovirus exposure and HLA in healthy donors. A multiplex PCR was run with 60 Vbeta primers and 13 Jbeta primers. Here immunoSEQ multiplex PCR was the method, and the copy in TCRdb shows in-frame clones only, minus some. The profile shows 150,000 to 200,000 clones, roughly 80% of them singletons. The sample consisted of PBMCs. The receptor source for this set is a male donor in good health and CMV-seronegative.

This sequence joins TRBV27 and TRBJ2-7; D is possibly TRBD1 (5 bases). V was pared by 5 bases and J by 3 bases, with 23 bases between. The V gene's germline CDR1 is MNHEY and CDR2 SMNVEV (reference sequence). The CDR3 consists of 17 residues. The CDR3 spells CASSPRSGILAFYEQYF. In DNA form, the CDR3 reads TGTGCCAGCAGTCCACGTTCAGGGATCCTGGCCTTCTACGAGCAGTACTTC.

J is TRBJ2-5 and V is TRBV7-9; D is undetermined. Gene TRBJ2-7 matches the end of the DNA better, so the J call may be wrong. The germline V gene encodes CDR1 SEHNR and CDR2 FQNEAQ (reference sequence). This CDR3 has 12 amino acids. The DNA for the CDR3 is TGTGCCAGCAGTCCGGTTCCCTACGAGCAGTACTTC. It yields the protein CASSPVPYEQYF.

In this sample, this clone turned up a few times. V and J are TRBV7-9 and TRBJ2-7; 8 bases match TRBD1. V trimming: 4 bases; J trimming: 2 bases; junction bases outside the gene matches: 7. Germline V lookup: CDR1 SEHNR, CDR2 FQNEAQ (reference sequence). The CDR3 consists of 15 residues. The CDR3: CASSSRQGRTYEQYF. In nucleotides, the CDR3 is TGTGCCAGCAGCTCCCGACAGGGGAGAACCTACGAGCAGTACTTC.

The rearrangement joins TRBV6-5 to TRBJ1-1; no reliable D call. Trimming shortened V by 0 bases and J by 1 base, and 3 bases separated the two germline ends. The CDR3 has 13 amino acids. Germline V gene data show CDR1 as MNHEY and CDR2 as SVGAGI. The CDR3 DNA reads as TGTGCCAGCAGTTACTCGAGGAACACTGAAGCTTTCTTT. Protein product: CASSYSRNTEAFF.

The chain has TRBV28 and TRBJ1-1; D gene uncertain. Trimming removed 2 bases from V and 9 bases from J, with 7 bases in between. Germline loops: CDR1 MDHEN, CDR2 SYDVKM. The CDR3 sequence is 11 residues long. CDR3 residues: CASSLGQKAFF. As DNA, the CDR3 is TGTGCCAGCAGTTTAGGTCAGAAAGCTTTCTTT.

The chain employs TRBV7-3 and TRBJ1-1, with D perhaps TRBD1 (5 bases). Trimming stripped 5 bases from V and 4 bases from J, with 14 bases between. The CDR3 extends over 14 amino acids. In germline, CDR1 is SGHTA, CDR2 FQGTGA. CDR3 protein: CASSGQGRGTEAFF. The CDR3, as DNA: TGTGCCAGCAGCGGTCAGGGTAGGGGCACTGAAGCTTTCTTT.

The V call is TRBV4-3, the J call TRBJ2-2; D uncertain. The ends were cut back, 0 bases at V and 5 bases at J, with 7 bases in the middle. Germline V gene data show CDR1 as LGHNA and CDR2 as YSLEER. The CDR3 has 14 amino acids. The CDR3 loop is CASSQEQTTGELFF. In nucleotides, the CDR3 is TGCGCCAGCAGCCAAGAGCAGACTACCGGGGAGCTGTTTTTT.

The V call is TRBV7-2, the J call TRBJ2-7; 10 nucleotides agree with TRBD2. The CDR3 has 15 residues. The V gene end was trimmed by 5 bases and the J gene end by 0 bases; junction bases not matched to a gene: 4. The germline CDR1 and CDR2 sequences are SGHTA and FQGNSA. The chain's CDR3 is CASSVGTSVSYEQYF. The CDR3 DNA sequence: TGTGCCAGCAGCGTCGGGACTAGCGTCTCCTACGAGCAGTACTTC.